This T cell receptor (beta chain) is from a study of T cells of healthy individuals. MiXCR was run by TCRdb on the 5' RACE reads, yielding one entry per CDR3 protein. This table holds fewer than 75,000 distinct CDR3 sequences, around 16% found once. The germline V and J ends were trimmed by 6 bases and 0 bases, with 11 bases remaining between them. The germline V gene encodes CDR1 MNHEY and CDR2 SMNVEV (reference sequence). CDR3 length: 14 residues. This clonotype has ten or more counts. V is TRBV27 and J is TRBJ1-1; no firm D call. The sequence came from a human donor in good health. The CDR3 coding sequence is TGTGCCAGCAGGTTGGGCACGTTGAACACTGAAGCTTTCTTT. Amino acids: CASRLGTLNTEAFF.